The T cell receptor beta chain described here comes from a study of OX40 agonist ivuxolimab in advanced cancers. On the study more broadly: Prior anti-PD-1, anti-PD-L1 or anti-CTLA-4 therapy was allowed; 40% had some. Study-level points and caveats: Some of the lowest clonal expansion was seen in partial responders at 0.1-3.0 mg/kg. By week 6 at 0.1 to 3.0 mg/kg, blood CD4+ and CD8+ T cells had expanded clonally.

A remark on this clone: Antigen unknown.

Repertoires were generated with immunoSEQ multiplex PCR, while TCRdb's copy carries only in-frame clones and drops some. The data contain fewer than 25,000 clones, about 88% of them singletons. Blood was sampled at baseline, cycle 4 day 1, and cycle 7 day 1. The germline gives CDR1 LNHDA, CDR2 SQIVND (reference sequence). Trimming took 5 bases from V and 1 from J; bases not matched to a gene: 11. The CDR3 has 17 amino acids. The TCR sequence derives from an adult with an advanced solid tumor such as melanoma, head and neck, liver or kidney cancer. This chain joins TRBV19 and TRBJ1-1; 9 positions agree with TRBD1. The input for sequencing was CD4+ or CD8+ T cells sorted from blood, taken in a trial of the OX40 agonist ivuxolimab. The CDR3 here is CASSAAGTGNKNTEAFF. CDR3 DNA sequence: TGTGCCAGTAGTGCCGCCGGGACAGGGAACAAGAACACTGAAGCTTTCTTT.